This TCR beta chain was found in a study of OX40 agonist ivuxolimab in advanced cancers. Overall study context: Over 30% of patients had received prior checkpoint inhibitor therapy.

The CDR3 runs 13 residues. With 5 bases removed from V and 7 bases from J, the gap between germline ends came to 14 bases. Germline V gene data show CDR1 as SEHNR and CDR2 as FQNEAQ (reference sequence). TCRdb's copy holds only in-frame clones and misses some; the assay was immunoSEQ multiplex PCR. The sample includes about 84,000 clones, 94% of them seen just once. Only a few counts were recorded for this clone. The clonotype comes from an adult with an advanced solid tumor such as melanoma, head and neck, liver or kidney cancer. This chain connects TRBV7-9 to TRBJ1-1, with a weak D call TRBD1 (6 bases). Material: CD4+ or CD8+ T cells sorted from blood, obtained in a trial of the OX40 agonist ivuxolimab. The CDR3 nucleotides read TGTGCCAGCAGCCAGGGGAAGGAGCTTGAAGCTTTCTTT. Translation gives CASSQGKELEAFF.